These T cell receptor beta chains were read from a single sample in a study of early T cells in non-severe SARS-CoV-2 infection. TCRdb independently ran MiXCR on the 5' RACE reads; one entry per CDR3 protein. The sample lists about 60,000 distinct CDR3 sequences, about 5.6% seen once, with almost 7% in the top ten. The specimen was whole blood. The receptor set was obtained from an adult who was a healthcare worker with PCR-confirmed SARS-CoV-2 infection or an uninfected control (not recorded which). The CDR3 runs from the conserved cysteine through the conserved F or W. A D gene is named only where the DNA matches it firmly. Only some rows state a clone size, as once, few, many or a class for expanded clones.

d_gene: NA
abundance: few
j_gene: TRBJ2-7
v_gene: TRBV12-3/TRBV12-4
CDR3nt: TGTGCCAGCAGTTCCCTTAGCGCAGGGACTTACGAGCAGTACTTC
CDR3aa: CASSSLSAGTYEQYF

d_gene: TRBD1
abundance: many
j_gene: TRBJ2-5
v_gene: TRBV5-1
CDR3nt: TGCGCCAGCAGCTCTCCCGGGACAGGGGTGGAGACCCAGTACTTC
CDR3aa: CASSSPGTGVETQYF

d_gene: NA
abundance: many
j_gene: TRBJ2-7
v_gene: TRBV11-1
CDR3nt: TGTGCCAGCAGCCGAAGACGACCACCCTACGAGCAGTACTTC
CDR3aa: CASSRRRPPYEQYF

d_gene: NA
abundance: many
j_gene: TRBJ2-1
v_gene: TRBV30
CDR3nt: TGTGCCTGGCAAAAAGGGGCTAGCGCGTACAATGAGCAGTTCTTC
CDR3aa: CAWQKGASAYNEQFF

d_gene: TRBD1
abundance: few
j_gene: TRBJ1-1
v_gene: TRBV7-2
CDR3nt: TGTGCCAGCAGCTTCCCTGGGACAGGGGGATCTGAAGCTTTCTTT
CDR3aa: CASSFPGTGGSEAFF

d_gene: NA
abundance: NA
j_gene: TRBJ2-7
v_gene: TRBV2
CDR3nt: TGTGCCAGCCTAGTCAGGGGCTCCTACGAGCAGTACTTC
CDR3aa: CASLVRGSYEQYF

d_gene: NA
abundance: many
j_gene: TRBJ2-3
v_gene: TRBV11-2
CDR3nt: TGTGCCAGCAGCAGCTCTACAGATACGCAGTATTTT
CDR3aa: CASSSSTDTQYF

d_gene: NA
abundance: many
j_gene: TRBJ1-2
v_gene: TRBV14
CDR3nt: TGTGCCAGCAGCCTCTTCAACTATGGCTACACCTTC
CDR3aa: CASSLFNYGYTF

d_gene: TRBD1
abundance: many
j_gene: TRBJ2-1
v_gene: TRBV7-6
CDR3nt: TGTGCCAGCAGCCCGACAGGGGGCGATGAGCAGTTCTTC
CDR3aa: CASSPTGGDEQFF

d_gene: NA
abundance: NA
j_gene: TRBJ2-7
v_gene: TRBV29-1
CDR3nt: TGCAGCGTTGGCGCAGGGGGGACCTACGAGCAGTACTTC
CDR3aa: CSVGAGGTYEQYF

d_gene: NA
abundance: few
j_gene: TRBJ1-1
v_gene: TRBV4-1
CDR3nt: TGCGCCAGCAGACAAGTGATGGGCACTGAAGCTTTCTTT
CDR3aa: CASRQVMGTEAFF

d_gene: TRBD2
abundance: many
j_gene: TRBJ2-2
v_gene: TRBV13
CDR3nt: TGTGCCAGCAGCTTAAGAGGGACTAGTGCCGGGGAGCTGTTTTTT
CDR3aa: CASSLRGTSAGELFF

d_gene: NA
abundance: NA
j_gene: TRBJ2-7
v_gene: TRBV18
CDR3nt: TGTGCCAGCTCACCACCGTTGACGCCGTGGGGGGGCAACTCACCCCGAACCGAGCAGTACTTC
CDR3aa: CASSPPLTPWGGNSPRTEQYF

d_gene: TRBD2
abundance: many
j_gene: TRBJ2-3
v_gene: TRBV7-6
CDR3nt: TGTGCCAGCAGCTTGAGGACTAGCGGGGCAGATACGCAGTATTTT
CDR3aa: CASSLRTSGADTQYF

d_gene: NA
abundance: many
j_gene: TRBJ1-1
v_gene: TRBV5-1
CDR3nt: TGCGCCAGCAGCGAGGGGGACACTGAAGCTTTCTTT
CDR3aa: CASSEGDTEAFF

d_gene: NA
abundance: few
j_gene: TRBJ2-3
v_gene: TRBV5-1
CDR3nt: TGCGCCAGCAGCCCCGGGACTTCAGATACGCAGTATTTT
CDR3aa: CASSPGTSDTQYF

d_gene: TRBD1
abundance: NA
j_gene: TRBJ2-7
v_gene: TRBV5-1
CDR3nt: TGCGCCAGCAGCTTGGGAGGGGGCCGGTACGAGCAGTACTTC
CDR3aa: CASSLGGGRYEQYF

d_gene: NA
abundance: many
j_gene: TRBJ2-2
v_gene: TRBV6-1
CDR3nt: TGTGCCAGCAGTAGGGAATACCCGGCCACCGGGGAGCTGTTTTTT
CDR3aa: CASSREYPATGELFF

d_gene: NA
abundance: many
j_gene: TRBJ1-1
v_gene: TRBV29-1
CDR3nt: TGCAGCGTTGAGGGAGCGGACCCCGAAGCTTTCTTT
CDR3aa: CSVEGADPEAFF

d_gene: NA
abundance: many
j_gene: TRBJ2-3
v_gene: TRBV4-2
CDR3nt: TGTGCCAGCAGCCAAGAAAGGGGGGGCGGCACAGATACGCAGTATTTT
CDR3aa: CASSQERGGGTDTQYF

d_gene: NA
abundance: NA
j_gene: TRBJ2-1
v_gene: TRBV7-2
CDR3nt: TGTGCCAGCAGCTTAGCCGGGAAAGAGAATGAGCAGTTCTTC
CDR3aa: CASSLAGKENEQFF

d_gene: NA
abundance: few
j_gene: TRBJ2-7
v_gene: TRBV6-2/TRBV6-3
CDR3nt: TGTGCCTCGGGGGGCCGCGAGCAGTACTTC
CDR3aa: CASGGREQYF

d_gene: NA
abundance: many
j_gene: TRBJ2-3
v_gene: TRBV7-9
CDR3nt: TGTGCCAGCTTGCGGCCTAGCACAGATACGCAGTATTTT
CDR3aa: CASLRPSTDTQYF

d_gene: NA
abundance: few
j_gene: TRBJ1-2
v_gene: TRBV30
CDR3nt: TGTGCCTGGGAGGGGAGCTCTAGCTATGGCTACACCTTC
CDR3aa: CAWEGSSSYGYTF

d_gene: NA
abundance: few
j_gene: TRBJ2-7
v_gene: TRBV6-6
CDR3nt: TGTGCCAGCAGTTACGACAGGGAGGACGAGCAGTACTTC
CDR3aa: CASSYDREDEQYF

d_gene: TRBD2
abundance: many
j_gene: TRBJ2-1
v_gene: TRBV27
CDR3nt: TGTGCCAGCAGTTTACGGGACTACTACTCCTACAATGAGCAGTTCTTC
CDR3aa: CASSLRDYYSYNEQFF

d_gene: TRBD2
abundance: many
j_gene: TRBJ2-7
v_gene: TRBV5-4
CDR3nt: TGTGCCAGCAGCCCCCGGCCCGGCGGGAGCTCCTACGAGCAGTACTTC
CDR3aa: CASSPRPGGSSYEQYF

d_gene: TRBD1
abundance: many
j_gene: TRBJ2-3
v_gene: TRBV19
CDR3nt: TGTGCCAGTAGTATAGGATTGGGACAGGGATTCACAGATACGCAGTATTTT
CDR3aa: CASSIGLGQGFTDTQYF

d_gene: TRBD2
abundance: NA
j_gene: TRBJ2-1
v_gene: TRBV5-1
CDR3nt: TGCGCCAGCAGGGCACTTACCGGGACTAGCGGGAGGGCCGATAATGAGCAGTTCTTC
CDR3aa: CASRALTGTSGRADNEQFF

d_gene: NA
abundance: many
j_gene: TRBJ1-3
v_gene: TRBV4-2
CDR3nt: TGTGCCAGCAGCCAAGACCGCAACTCTGGAAACACCATATATTTT
CDR3aa: CASSQDRNSGNTIYF

d_gene: NA
abundance: many
j_gene: TRBJ2-1
v_gene: TRBV3-1
CDR3nt: TGTGCCAGCAGCCAACTTCATGGTGAGCAGTTCTTC
CDR3aa: CASSQLHGEQFF

d_gene: NA
abundance: many
j_gene: TRBJ2-3
v_gene: TRBV5-1
CDR3nt: TGCGCCAGCAGCTTGGTGGCGTTAACCAGCACAGATACGCAGTATTTT
CDR3aa: CASSLVALTSTDTQYF

d_gene: NA
abundance: NA
j_gene: TRBJ2-2
v_gene: TRBV11-2
CDR3nt: TGTGCCAGCAGCCTGGGTTGGAAAGGGGGGATCGGGGAGCTGTTTTTT
CDR3aa: CASSLGWKGGIGELFF

d_gene: NA
abundance: many
j_gene: TRBJ1-5
v_gene: TRBV7-8
CDR3nt: TGTGCCAGCAGCCGGAAAAGGACTCGACAGTCCAATCAGCCCCAGCATTTT
CDR3aa: CASSRKRTRQSNQPQHF

d_gene: NA
abundance: many
j_gene: TRBJ2-3
v_gene: TRBV7-2
CDR3nt: TGTGCCAGCAGCCCCCACGTTAGTCAGCAAAAATGGGGAGATACGCAGTATTTT
CDR3aa: CASSPHVSQQKWGDTQYF

d_gene: TRBD1
abundance: few
j_gene: TRBJ2-7
v_gene: TRBV5-1
CDR3nt: TGCGCCAGCAGCTTGGGGGGACAGGGAAACGAGCAGTACTTC
CDR3aa: CASSLGGQGNEQYF

d_gene: NA
abundance: many
j_gene: TRBJ2-7
v_gene: TRBV6-1
CDR3nt: TGTGCCAGCCAGGACAGTACCTACGAGCAGTACTTC
CDR3aa: CASQDSTYEQYF

d_gene: NA
abundance: few
j_gene: TRBJ2-3
v_gene: TRBV6-2/TRBV6-3
CDR3nt: TGTGCCAGCAGTCGCGGGACTAGCACAGATACGCAGTATTTT
CDR3aa: CASSRGTSTDTQYF

d_gene: TRBD1
abundance: NA
j_gene: TRBJ2-7
v_gene: TRBV7-9
CDR3nt: TGTGCCAGCAGCTTAGAGCGACAGGGCTCCTACGAGCAGTACTTC
CDR3aa: CASSLERQGSYEQYF

d_gene: TRBD2
abundance: many
j_gene: TRBJ2-7
v_gene: TRBV6-2/TRBV6-3
CDR3nt: TGTGCCAGCAGCTCTCCCCTCCGGGCGGGGGGGCCGGACGAGCAGTACTTC
CDR3aa: CASSSPLRAGGPDEQYF

d_gene: NA
abundance: many
j_gene: TRBJ1-2
v_gene: TRBV5-6
CDR3nt: TGTGCCAGCAGCTTGTTCCCCGGGGCCCGAGGCTATGGCTACACCTTC
CDR3aa: CASSLFPGARGYGYTF

d_gene: NA
abundance: many
j_gene: TRBJ1-1
v_gene: TRBV2
CDR3nt: TGTGCCAGCAGGGGCGGTGGTGGGAACACTGAAGCTTTCTTT
CDR3aa: CASRGGGGNTEAFF

d_gene: NA
abundance: few
j_gene: TRBJ2-3
v_gene: TRBV12-3/TRBV12-4
CDR3nt: TGTGCCAGCAGTCTGCCGGGAGCCTCTCGGGAGTATTTT
CDR3aa: CASSLPGASREYF

d_gene: NA
abundance: many
j_gene: TRBJ1-2
v_gene: TRBV6-5
CDR3nt: TGTGCCAGCAGTTACCGGGCCGACAGAAACTATGGCTACACCTTC
CDR3aa: CASSYRADRNYGYTF

d_gene: TRBD1
abundance: NA
j_gene: TRBJ2-7
v_gene: TRBV20-1
CDR3nt: TGCAGTGCTGGCCGGGACAGGATCTACGAGCAGTACTTC
CDR3aa: CSAGRDRIYEQYF

d_gene: NA
abundance: many
j_gene: TRBJ2-2
v_gene: TRBV7-9
CDR3nt: TGTGCCAGCAGCCTCAACGGGGCAGCGGCCGGGGAGCTGTTTTTT
CDR3aa: CASSLNGAAAGELFF

d_gene: TRBD2
abundance: few
j_gene: TRBJ2-3
v_gene: TRBV7-2
CDR3nt: TGTGCCAGCAGCTTAGAGGACCAGGCGGGGGGCCGGGATTTT
CDR3aa: CASSLEDQAGGRDF

d_gene: NA
abundance: many
j_gene: TRBJ1-5
v_gene: TRBV7-2
CDR3nt: TGTGCCAGCAGCTTACACAGGGCAGGACAGCCCCAGCATTTT
CDR3aa: CASSLHRAGQPQHF

d_gene: TRBD2
abundance: few
j_gene: TRBJ2-7
v_gene: TRBV28
CDR3nt: TGTGCCAGCAGTGCCCCGGGACTAGCGGGGACCTACGAGCAGTACTTC
CDR3aa: CASSAPGLAGTYEQYF

d_gene: NA
abundance: many
j_gene: TRBJ2-1
v_gene: TRBV10-3
CDR3nt: TGTGCCAGCGCACCCGGTGCAGGGCGGCAGAATGAGCAGTTCTTC
CDR3aa: CASAPGAGRQNEQFF

d_gene: TRBD2
abundance: NA
j_gene: TRBJ2-1
v_gene: TRBV11-2
CDR3nt: TGTGCCAGCAGCTCAGCGGGAGGGTTCAATGAGCAGTTCTTC
CDR3aa: CASSSAGGFNEQFF

d_gene: NA
abundance: many
j_gene: TRBJ2-3
v_gene: TRBV29-1
CDR3nt: TGCAGCGTTGAGGCCCAGACAGATACGCAGTATTTT
CDR3aa: CSVEAQTDTQYF

d_gene: TRBD1
abundance: many
j_gene: TRBJ1-4
v_gene: TRBV6-5
CDR3nt: TGTGCCAGCAGTTACTCTTTTGTCCTGGGACAGGGTCAAGAAAAACTGTTTTTT
CDR3aa: CASSYSFVLGQGQEKLFF